The present T cell receptor beta chain was sequenced within a study of siplizumab effects on memory and regulatory T cells. Study-level results: Naive T cells appeared more diverse than memory cells and seemed to be major alloresponse contributors. Siplizumab conditions gave an average of approximately 70% Treg-derived mappable alloreactive CD4+ clones, versus 26.9% for controls. The authors could not assign a naive or memory phenotype to roughly 75-97% of proliferating CD4+ or CD8+ clones.

For every sample, roughly 94,000 TCR templates were assayed. Clones were sequenced by immunoSEQ multiplex PCR, and TCRdb holds only the in-frame ones, with some missing. The sample records under 140,000 clones, 80% to 95% being singletons. On this clone: Its antigen is as yet unknown.

In germline, CDR1 is MNHEY, CDR2 SVGAGI. There are 13 residues in the CDR3. Between the trimmed V and J ends, which lost 6 bases and 8 bases, there was a span of 13 bases. The receptor comes from a human donor in good health. The material sequenced was CD4+ T cells sorted from blood. The chain uses TRBV6-5 and TRBJ1-4; D unresolved. The CDR3 sequence is CASSARGREKLFF. The CDR3 nucleotides read TGTGCCAGCAGCGCTCGGGGTAGGGAAAAACTGTTTTTT.